Shown below are 13 T cell receptor beta chains from a single sample sequenced in a study of monozygotic twins with inflammatory bowel disease. TCRdb re-called the 5' RACE reads; one entry per CDR3 protein, DNA not given. This table lists approximately 340,000 distinct CDR3 sequences. Material for sequencing was blood. The origin of the receptors is a human donor with ulcerative colitis or Crohn's disease, or a healthy co-twin of an affected twin (not recorded which).

The chain is built from TRBV28 and TRBJ2-5; the TCRdb call, TRBD2, lacks DNA for checking. The germline V gene has CDR1 MDHEN and CDR2 SYDVKM. The length of the CDR3 is 18 residues. The CDR3 is CASSSVGGNIRVQETQYF.

This chain uses TRBV24-1 with TRBJ1-1. The V gene's germline CDR1 is KGHDR and CDR2 SFDVKD. The CDR3 has 14 residues. CDR3 sequence: CATRRDLGGTEAFF.

The J gene is TRBJ2-6, the V gene TRBV27; TCRdb's D call of TRBD2 is untestable without DNA. The CDR3 spans 15 residues. Germline V gene data show CDR1 as MNHEY and CDR2 as SMNVEV (reference sequence). CDR3 region: CASSLTRAGANVLTF.

This chain connects TRBV19 to TRBJ1-1; TCRdb designates TRBD1, a call that cannot be tested without DNA. From germline, CDR1 is LNHDA and CDR2 SQIVND (reference sequence). CDR3 size: 13 residues. This CDR3 reads CASTQGMNTEAFF.

This sequence joins TRBV10-2 and TRBJ2-1; lacking DNA, the TRBD1 call made by TCRdb goes unchecked. The CDR3 runs 13 residues. Per germline, CDR1 WSHSY and CDR2 SAAADI. CDR3 region: CASSEGGRNEQFF.

This chain connects TRBV7-9 to TRBJ1-2. The germline V gene has CDR1 SEHNR and CDR2 FQNEAQ (reference sequence). The CDR3 runs to 14 residues. CDR3 amino acids: CASSLGADNYGYTF.

The rearrangement uses TRBV6-1 and TRBJ2-1; lacking DNA, the TRBD2 call made by TCRdb goes unchecked. The germline CDR1 and CDR2 sequences are MNHNS and SASEGT. CDR3 size: 18 residues. CDR3 residues: CASSPSLQTSGSNNEQFF.

The chain employs TRBV5-1 and TRBJ2-5; the TCRdb call, TRBD1, lacks DNA for checking. Germline V lookup: CDR1 SGHRS, CDR2 YFSETQ. The CDR3 length is 14 residues. The CDR3: CASRGAGTRETQYF.

The V and J genes are TRBV23-1 and TRBJ2-7; TCRdb's assignment of TRBD2 cannot be checked, as there is no DNA. TRBV23-1 is filed as an ORF, its function uncertain. The CDR3 spans 12 residues. CDR3 sequence reads: CASKRAGYEQYF.

The chain has TRBV11-1 and TRBJ2-1; TCRdb reports TRBD2, a call that lacks DNA to check it against. The CDR3 has 18 amino acids. Germline CDR1 SGHAT, CDR2 FQDESV (reference sequence). The CDR3 protein is CASSFPRSGGARWNEQFF.

V gene TRBV10-3 combines with J gene TRBJ2-2; the D gene TCRdb calls, TRBD1, cannot be checked with no DNA. The germline CDR1 and CDR2 sequences are ENHRY and SYGVKD. This CDR3 has 15 residues. This chain's CDR3 is CAISDPGTYTGELFF.

CDR3 loop: CSVDPGPNEDEQFF. The chain joins TRBV29-1 to TRBJ2-1; there is no DNA to check the TCRdb D call of TRBD1. The V gene's germline CDR1 is SQVTM and CDR2 ANQGSEA. The CDR3 totals 14 residues.

The chain carries TRBV5-1 and TRBJ2-3; TCRdb names TRBD1, which stays unverified in the absence of DNA. This CDR3 has 14 residues. Germline loops: CDR1 SGHRS, CDR2 YFSETQ. This CDR3 is CASSTRTLTDTQYF.